This T cell receptor (beta chain) was sequenced during a study of regulatory T cells in long-lasting Graves disease. The time point: newly diagnosed GD, antithyroid drugs for less than 3 months. After RNA was extracted from PBMCs, the TCR library was made from it. Library construction for TCR beta used iRepertoire HTBI primers and Arm-PCR of CDR3 regions. TCRdb reanalysed the multiplex PCR reads using MiXCR and keeps one entry per CDR3 protein. The sample has about 540,000 distinct CDR3 sequences, roughly 13% seen once. Germline V gives CDR1 SNHLY, CDR2 FYNNEI. V gave up 4 bases and J gave up 6 bases, with 13 bases separating them. The CDR3 runs 14 residues. There are many counts of this clonotype. The sample also formed part of further work on T cells in Graves' hyperthyroidism and ophthalmopathy. That source notes: TCR CDR3 underwent first-round RT-PCR with the HTBI primer set.

V gene TRBV2 combines with J gene TRBJ2-1; D is ambiguous. The material was peripheral blood mononuclear cells (PBMCs), obtained at new diagnosis, from a patient treated with antithyroid drugs. The source is a man aged 25-45 years with Graves disease. The DNA of the CDR3 is TGTGCCAGCAGTGTGGGCAGCGCATCCAATGAGCAGTTCTTC. As protein: CASSVGSASNEQFF.